The 5 T cell receptor beta chains listed next were all sequenced from one sample in a study of immune cell composition in non-small cell lung cancer. The table came from immunoSEQ multiplex PCR; TCRdb's copy has only in-frame clones and leaves some out. The repertoire holds approximately 9,000 clones, with about 80% as singletons. Source material: lung tumor tissue. Receptors originate from a human donor with non-small cell lung cancer.

The chain recombines TRBV5-5 with TRBJ1-6, with D hard to call. CDR3 length: 15 residues. Germline loops: CDR1 SGHKS, CDR2 YYEKEE (reference sequence). V lost 1 base, J lost 10 bases, and 15 bases lay in between. CDR3 bases: TGTGCCAGCAGCTTGACGACATATCAGCACTCACCCCTCCACTTT. Its translation is CASSLTTYQHSPLHF.

The gene calls are TRBV4-3 and TRBJ1-3; TRBD1 aligns across 9 bases. The CDR3 extends over 16 amino acids. Germline values: CDR1 LGHNA, CDR2 YSLEER. After removal of 4 bases from V and 4 bases from J, the junction contained 8 bases not matched to a gene. CDR3 DNA: TGCGCCAGCAGCCGAACACAGGGGGCGGCAGGAAACACCATATATTTT. It specifies CASSRTQGAAGNTIYF.

V is TRBV7-2 and J is TRBJ1-1, with D perhaps matching TRBD1 (6 bases). Germline loops: CDR1 SGHTA, CDR2 FQGNSA. V was pared by 2 bases and J by 4 bases, with 17 bases between. The length of the CDR3 is 16 residues. CDR3 in DNA: TGTGCCAGCAGCTTATATTTCGGACAGCGAAGCACTGAAGCTTTCTTT. Protein: CASSLYFGQRSTEAFF.

The gene calls are TRBV18 and TRBJ2-5, with no clear D. CDR1 is KGHSH, CDR2 LQKENI, per germline. The CDR3 consists of 12 residues. With 2 bases removed from V and 4 bases from J, the gap between germline ends came to 5 bases. CDR3 sequence reads: CASSPRRETQYF. CDR3 sequence (DNA): TGTGCCAGCTCACCAAGGAGAGAGACCCAGTACTTC.

In its sample, this clone was seen a few times. The chain joins TRBV20-1 to TRBJ1-2; the D gene is possibly TRBD1 (6 bases). There are 11 residues in the CDR3. Trimming removed 5 bases from V and 8 bases from J, with 12 bases in between. The V gene's germline CDR1 is DFQATT and CDR2 SNEGSKA (reference sequence). Here the CDR3 DNA reads TGCAGTGCTTGGGCAGGGGACGGCTACACCTTC. Amino acid sequence: CSAWAGDGYTF.